These 2 T cell receptor beta chains were sequenced from one sample in a study of T cells expressing NK-cell markers. TCRdb reprocessed the 5' RACE reads, keeping one entry per CDR3 protein, no DNA. The clone table shows 350,000 to 400,000 distinct CDR3 sequences, with the ten largest holding over 8.5%. The sequenced sample was blood T cells: a sorted CD56 or NKG2C T cell subset, CD4+ or CD8+ T cells, or bulk PBMC T cells (not recorded which). These receptors originate from a woman aged 45-65 years in good health.

CDR3 amino acids: CASSFQGGVDAGELFF. V gene TRBV6-5 combines with J gene TRBJ2-2; the D call from TCRdb, TRBD1, cannot be confirmed without DNA. Germline values: CDR1 MNHEY, CDR2 SVGAGI. The CDR3 loop spans 16 amino acids.

The chain combines TRBV10-2 with TRBJ1-2. This CDR3 spans 12 amino acids. CDR1 and CDR2 from the germline V gene are WSHSY and SAAADI. CDR3 amino acids: CASSGDIYGYTF.